This section outlines one TCR beta chain sequence together with its context. After removal of 2 bases from V and 5 bases from J, the junction contained 5 bases not matched to a gene. Germline V gene sequence: CDR1 SGHKS, CDR2 YYEKEE (reference sequence). The CDR3 extends over 14 amino acids. The protocol was immunoSEQ multiplex PCR, while the TCRdb copy is restricted to in-frame clones and leaves out a portion. Among some 290,000 clones listed, roughly nine tenths were seen once. The data belong to a study of blood T cell repertoires in COVID-19. The source is a woman aged 25 to 39 who had been exposed to COVID-19. The sequenced material came from PBMCs or T cells enriched from blood (not recorded which). The V gene is TRBV5-5, the J gene TRBJ2-7; the match to TRBD1 covers 9 bases. CDR3 nucleotides: TGTGCCAGCAGCTTCACCGGGACAGGGAACGAGCAGTACTTC. It specifies CASSFTGTGNEQYF.